These T cell receptor beta chains were read from a single sample in a study of blood T cell repertoires in COVID-19. Sequenced by immunoSEQ multiplex PCR; TCRdb stores in-frame clones only, minus some. The data contain under 150,000 clones, approximately 80% of them singletons. The sequencing sample was made of peripheral blood. Source of these receptors: a woman in her forties with acute or convalescent COVID-19. Both conserved end residues are part of each CDR3. A D gene is named only where the DNA matches it firmly. Clone size is given for some rows only: seen once, a few or many times, or a class if the clone is expanded.

J gene,clone size,D gene,V gene,CDR3 protein,CDR3 DNA
TRBJ1-1,-,-,TRBV3-1/TRBV3-2,CASSPGTRQAFF,TGTGCCAGCAGCCCAGGGACTCGACAAGCTTTCTTT
TRBJ2-1,-,TRBD2,TRBV3-1/TRBV3-2,CASSQLRTSGGLEQFF,TGTGCCAGCAGCCAACTACGGACTAGCGGGGGTCTTGAGCAGTTCTTC
TRBJ2-4,-,-,TRBV5-5,CASSYRQTDIQYF,TGTGCCAGCAGCTACCGACAGACGGACATTCAGTACTTC
TRBJ1-2,-,TRBD1,TRBV5-6,CASSLGWQGAKGAYGYTF,TGTGCCAGCAGCTTGGGTTGGCAGGGGGCGAAGGGGGCCTATGGCTACACCTTC
TRBJ1-1,-,-,TRBV6-5,CASSYFRTEQREAFF,TGTGCCAGCAGTTACTTTAGGACAGAACAACGTGAAGCTTTCTTT
TRBJ1-5,few,-,TRBV2,CASSEQVNQPQHF,TGTGCCAGCAGTGAACAGGTTAATCAGCCCCAGCATTTT
TRBJ2-7,-,-,TRBV7-8,CASSLGRGAGEQYF,TGTGCCAGCAGCTTAGGGCGGGGCGCGGGCGAGCAGTACTTC
TRBJ2-6,-,-,TRBV21-1,CASSQGTGPDSGANVLTF,TGTGCCAGCAGCCAAGGGACAGGGCCAGATTCTGGGGCCAACGTCCTGACTTTC
TRBJ2-5,-,TRBD1,TRBV30,CAAPTTDRGETQYF,TGTGCCGCGCCAACCACGGACAGGGGAGAGACCCAGTACTTC
TRBJ1-5,few,TRBD1,TRBV6-5,CASSSGQGSVPQHF,TGTGCCAGCAGTTCGGGACAGGGGAGTGTGCCCCAGCATTTT
TRBJ2-5,-,TRBD1,TRBV5-6,CASSSLTGGNVETQYF,TGTGCCAGCAGCTCTCTAACAGGGGGTAATGTGGAGACCCAGTACTTC
TRBJ1-3,-,-,TRBV5-4,CASSFSGTGNTIYF,TGTGCCAGCAGCTTCTCAGGGACTGGAAACACCATATATTTT
TRBJ1-2,-,TRBD1,TRBV4-1,CASSLETGTYGYTF,TGCGCCAGCAGCCTAGAGACAGGGACCTATGGCTACACCTTC
TRBJ2-2,-,-,TRBV5-6,CASSLEQITGELFF,TGTGCCAGCAGCTTGGAACAGATCACCGGGGAGCTGTTTTTT
TRBJ1-2,-,-,TRBV27,CASSPNPTRGYTF,TGTGCCAGCAGTCCGAACCCGACACGTGGCTACACCTTC